Below are 31 T cell receptor beta chains sequenced from a single sample in a study of cytomegalovirus exposure and HLA in healthy donors. Amplification used 60 Vbeta primers and 13 Jbeta primers. Produced via immunoSEQ multiplex PCR; TCRdb's table is partial and in-frame only. Of tens of thousands of clones in the sample, over 60% were seen once. Sequences were obtained from PBMCs. The receptor source for this set is a male donor in good health and CMV-seropositive.

This clone was detected once. V and J are TRBV10-3 and TRBJ2-3, with D maybe TRBD1 (6 bases). The V gene lost 7 bases and the J gene lost 3 bases, with 14 bases spanning the gap. The CDR3 has 14 amino acids. Per the germline V gene, CDR1 is ENHRY and CDR2 is SYGVKD. CDR3 sequence: CAIMYGRGTDTQYF. Here the CDR3 DNA reads TGTGCCATCATGTATGGCAGGGGTACAGATACGCAGTATTTT.

This sequence joins TRBV4-1 and TRBJ2-3; 7 nucleotides line up with TRBD2. This CDR3 is built from 17 residues. V dropped 2 bases and J dropped 2; count of bases not matched to a gene: 10. Germline V gene data show CDR1 as MGHRA and CDR2 as YSYEKL. The CDR3 spells CASSQTSAGTTTDTQYF. For the CDR3, the DNA is TGCGCCAGCAGCCAAACCTCAGCGGGAACTACCACAGATACGCAGTATTTT.

The chain has TRBV7-2 and TRBJ2-7, with TRBD2 matching 11 bases. This CDR3 is built from 14 residues. Trimming at V came to 6 bases and at J to 4 bases, leaving 5 bases not matched to a gene. Germline V gene sequence: CDR1 SGHTA, CDR2 FQGNSA. Here the CDR3 DNA reads TGTGCCAGCAGGTTACTAGCGGGGGTTTACGAGCAGTACTTC. This translates into CASRLLAGVYEQYF.

This clone was detected once. The chain has TRBV7-2 and TRBJ1-1; D not resolved. The length of the CDR3 is 14 residues. Trimming removed 5 bases at V and 5 bases at J, with 15 bases between. The germline V gene encodes CDR1 SGHTA and CDR2 FQGNSA. The CDR3 here is CASSRSGRGTEAFF. CDR3 coding DNA: TGTGCCAGCAGCAGATCCGGGCGCGGGACTGAAGCTTTCTTT. Combining the CDR3 with reference TRBV7-2 and TRBJ1-1 gives the whole variable domain GAGVSQSPSNKVTEKGKDVELRCDPISGHTALYWYRQSLGQGLEFLIYFQGNSAPDKSGLPSDRFSAERTGGSVSTLTIQRTQQEDSAVYLCASSRSGRGTEAFFGQGTRLTVV.

The gene calls are TRBV28 and TRBJ1-4; tentatively, D is TRBD1 (5 bases). The CDR3 spans 16 residues. From germline, CDR1 is MDHEN and CDR2 SYDVKM. The V and J ends lost 4 bases and 6 bases respectively, with 18 bases between them. The CDR3 nucleotides read TGTGCCAGCAGTTCCCACGGGGGGGGAGGGGATGAAAAACTGTTTTTT. Amino acids: CASSSHGGGGDEKLFF.

A single count supports this clone. V gene TRBV7-8 combines with J gene TRBJ1-4, with D perhaps TRBD1 (5 bases). V lost 6 bases and J 4 bases, leaving 21 bases between the germline ends. CDR1 and CDR2 (germline): SGHVS, FQNEAQ. CDR3 length: 17 residues. The CDR3 nucleotides are TGTGCCAGCAGATGGTCGACAGCAAAGGGGATTAATGAAAAACTGTTTTTT. This translates into CASRWSTAKGINEKLFF.

The V gene is TRBV10-1, the J gene TRBJ2-7, with TRBD1 identical over 12 bases. Germline V gives CDR1 WNHNN, CDR2 SYGVQD (reference sequence). CDR3 length equals 16 residues. J was trimmed by 3 bases and V by 4 bases; bases with no gene match: 7. The CDR3 DNA reads as TGCGCCAGCAGTGGACCGGGACAGGGGGCTGACTACGAGCAGTACTTC. This translates into CASSGPGQGADYEQYF.

The chain couples TRBV29-1 to TRBJ2-7, with TRBD2 identical over 7 bases. Germline CDR1 reads SQVTM; CDR2 reads ANQGSEA. Trimming took 5 bases from V and 0 from J; bases not matched to a gene: 7. The CDR3 consists of 14 residues. The chain's CDR3 is CSVRSGVSSYEQYF. For the CDR3, the DNA is TGCAGCGTTCGAAGCGGGGTTAGCTCCTACGAGCAGTACTTC.

This clone has just a few counts. The rearrangement links TRBV6-5 to TRBJ2-1, with 7 bases that match TRBD2. This CDR3 has 14 residues. After removal of 0 bases from V and 12 bases from J, the junction contained 8 bases not matched to a gene. From germline, CDR1 is MNHEY and CDR2 SVGAGI. CDR3 nucleotides: TGTGCCAGCAGTTACTCGGGGAGGGCCGAGGCGCAGTTCTTC. Protein: CASSYSGRAEAQFF.

V usage is TRBV28 and J usage is TRBJ2-6, with D perhaps TRBD1 (6 bases). V was trimmed by 6 bases and J by 4 bases, leaving 13 bases between them. Germline V gene data show CDR1 as MDHEN and CDR2 as SYDVKM. There are 15 residues in the CDR3. The CDR3 region is CASSLRGAGANVLTF. DNA of the CDR3: TGTGCCAGCAGCCTCAGGGGTGCCGGGGCCAACGTCCTGACTTTC.

This rearrangement joins TRBV5-1 to TRBJ2-7; 13 bases map to TRBD2. The germline CDR1 and CDR2 sequences are SGHRS and YFSETQ. With V trimmed by 4 bases and J by 4 bases, 5 bases remained unmatched. The CDR3 totals 15 residues. The CDR3 DNA reads TGCGCCAGCAGCCCCGGGACTAGCGGGATATACGAGCAGTACTTC. Translating it yields CASSPGTSGIYEQYF.

The chain uses TRBV6-1 and TRBJ2-3; 9 nucleotides match TRBD2. Germline loops: CDR1 MNHNS, CDR2 SASEGT. The V and J ends lost 7 bases and 2 bases, in that order; junction bases with no gene match: 7. The CDR3 has 15 amino acids. The CDR3 protein is CASMKTSGNTDTQYF. The CDR3 DNA reads TGTGCCAGCATGAAGACTAGCGGCAACACAGATACGCAGTATTTT.

This clone was detected once. The J gene is TRBJ2-1, the V gene TRBV29-1; unclear D gene. The CDR3 is made up of 14 amino acids. The V end lost 6 bases, the J end lost 1 base, and 13 bases lay between the germline ends. Germline CDR1 SQVTM, CDR2 ANQGSEA. The CDR3 loop is CSVQDILSYNEQFF. In DNA, the CDR3 is TGCAGCGTCCAAGACATCCTATCCTACAATGAGCAGTTCTTC.

The count of this clone is one. V is TRBV7-6 and J is TRBJ2-1, with D possibly being TRBD2 (5 bases). CDR3 size: 15 residues. The germline gives CDR1 SGHVS, CDR2 FNYEAQ. The V and J ends lost 5 bases and 3 bases respectively, with 14 bases between them. CDR3 sequence reads: CASSPLELNYNEQFF. In nucleotides, the CDR3 is TGTGCCAGCAGCCCACTAGAGCTAAACTACAATGAGCAGTTCTTC.

V is TRBV25-1 and J is TRBJ2-7; D possibly corresponds to TRBD1 (6 bases). V was clipped by 2 bases and J by 2 bases, with 16 bases between them. This CDR3 region has 16 residues. Looked up from germline, CDR1 is MGHDK and CDR2 is SYGVNS. The CDR3: CASSESWGQGTYEQYF. The CDR3 nucleotides read TGTGCCAGCAGTGAAAGTTGGGGGCAGGGCACCTACGAGCAGTACTTC.

This clone was counted a single time. This chain uses TRBV27 with TRBJ1-1; D may be TRBD1 (5 bases). V shed 7 bases and J shed 10 bases, with 22 bases lying between them. Germline V gives CDR1 MNHEY, CDR2 SMNVEV (reference sequence). The CDR3 is 14 residues long. This CDR3 is CASTRTGGSCPAFF. Written as DNA, the CDR3 is TGTGCCAGCACTCGAACGGGGGGTTCTTGTCCAGCTTTCTTT.

V usage is TRBV19 and J usage is TRBJ1-1, with D possibly being TRBD1 (6 bases). Germline CDR1 reads LNHDA; CDR2 reads SQIVND (reference sequence). V gave up 3 bases and J gave up 5 bases, with 13 bases separating them. The CDR3 consists of 14 residues. Written as DNA, the CDR3 is TGTGCCAGTAGTATCGGACAGTTTATTACTGAAGCTTTCTTT. This sequence encodes CASSIGQFITEAFF.

V usage is TRBV6-5 and J usage is TRBJ1-5; the D gene is possibly TRBD1 (6 bases). V lost 2 bases to trimming and J lost 4 bases, with 12 bases between them. CDR3 length: 15 amino acids. CDR1 and CDR2 from the germline V gene are MNHEY and SVGAGI. DNA of the CDR3: TGTGCCAGCAGTTACAGCAGGGGCCAAAATCAGCCCCAGCATTTT. As protein: CASSYSRGQNQPQHF.

This clone was detected only once. V usage is TRBV30 and J usage is TRBJ2-5, with TRBD1 matching over 7 bases. CDR1 and CDR2 from the germline V gene are GTSNPN and SVGIG (reference sequence). The CDR3 loop spans 13 amino acids. V lost 5 bases to trimming and J lost 4 bases; unmatched junction nucleotides: 7. The CDR3 region has the DNA TGTGCCTGGGGAACAGGGGCTGGAGAGACCCAGTACTTC. It yields the protein CAWGTGAGETQYF.

This clone was observed a few times. The chain carries TRBV6-5 and TRBJ2-2; 11 positions agree with TRBD1. The CDR3 loop spans 14 amino acids. Germline CDR1 is MNHEY and CDR2 is SVGAGI. Trimming at V came to 6 bases and at J to 6 bases, leaving 3 bases not matched to a gene. The CDR3 nucleotides read TGTGCCAGCAGAGCGGGACAGGGGGCCGGGGAGCTGTTTTTT. It specifies CASRAGQGAGELFF.

This sequence joins TRBV7-6 and TRBJ2-7, with D perhaps TRBD1 (6 bases). CDR1 and CDR2 (germline): SGHVS, FNYEAQ. V was pared by 1 base and J by 2 bases, with 9 bases between. The CDR3 extends over 14 amino acids. The CDR3 bases are TGTGCCAGCAGCTTAGTACAGGGCCCCTACGAGCAGTACTTC. Its translation is CASSLVQGPYEQYF. Filled out from reference TRBV7-6 and TRBJ2-7, the complete variable domain reads GAGVSQSPRYKVTKRGQDVALRCDPISGHVSLYWYRQALGQGPEFLTYFNYEAQQDKSGLPNDRFSAERPEGSISTLTIQRTEQRDSAMYRCASSLVQGPYEQYFGPGTRLTVT.

The chain recombines TRBV6-6 with TRBJ2-3; a weak D match, TRBD2 (6 bases). The CDR3 totals 16 residues. Germline V lookup: CDR1 MNHNY, CDR2 SVGAGI (reference sequence). V lost 0 bases and J lost 8, with 18 bases in between. The CDR3 loop reads CASSYSVMGFGGTQYF. In DNA, the CDR3 is TGTGCCAGCAGTTACTCGGTGATGGGGTTCGGGGGTACGCAGTATTTT.

This clone was detected only once. The genes are TRBV7-9 and TRBJ1-6; 9 bases line up with TRBD1. The CDR3 runs 14 residues. The ends lost 5 bases at V and 10 bases at J; junction bases unmatched: 6. Germline V gives CDR1 SEHNR, CDR2 FQNEAQ (reference sequence). The DNA for the CDR3 is TGTGCCAGCAGCGCACCGGGACAGGGATCACCCCTCCACTTT. Its translation: CASSAPGQGSPLHF.

This clone was seen more than once but under ten times. The junction departs from the called germline gene at one end, perhaps through a read error. This rearrangement joins TRBV7-9 to TRBJ1-2, with D possibly matching TRBD1 (5 bases). CDR1 SEHNR and CDR2 FQNEAQ come from the germline V gene (reference sequence). The CDR3 covers 13 residues. DNA of the CDR3: TGTTCCAGCAGCTTATTCGGGGGGAATGGCTACACCTTC. It codes for CSSSLFGGNGYTF.

The chain combines TRBV5-1 with TRBJ2-7; 11 bases map to TRBD2. The CDR3 consists of 16 residues. V shed 2 bases and J 3 bases; nucleotides not matched to a gene: 7. CDR1 SGHRS and CDR2 YFSETQ come from the germline V gene. The CDR3 sequence: CASSLSAGTSGYEQYF. CDR3 DNA sequence: TGCGCCAGCAGCTTATCAGCCGGGACTAGCGGCTACGAGCAGTACTTC. Full variable domain (missing parts from reference TRBV5-1 and TRBJ2-7): KAGVTQTPRYLIKTRGQQVTLSCSPISGHRSVSWYQQTPGQGLQFLFEYFSETQRNKGNFPGRFSGRQFSNSRSEMNVSTLELGDSALYLCASSLSAGTSGYEQYFGPGTRLTVT.

The chain employs TRBV5-1 and TRBJ2-1; 8 nucleotides agree with TRBD2. The CDR3 is 16 residues long. Losses at the gene ends were 0 bases for V and 2 bases for J; bases not matched to a gene: 4. Looked up from germline, CDR1 is SGHRS and CDR2 is YFSETQ. CDR3 nucleotide sequence: TGCGCCAGCAGCTTGGGTGGTAGCGGGACCTACAATGAGCAGTTCTTC. It encodes CASSLGGSGTYNEQFF.

In its sample, this clone was seen a few times. The rearrangement uses TRBV7-9 and TRBJ2-5; 10 bases match TRBD2. V shed 4 bases, J shed 4 bases, and the junction held 3 bases outside the gene matches. Germline V gives CDR1 SEHNR, CDR2 FQNEAQ (reference sequence). CDR3 length equals 14 residues. The DNA of the CDR3 is TGTGCCAGCAGCTCGACTAGCGGGCCAGAGACCCAGTACTTC. Amino acids: CASSSTSGPETQYF.

V gene TRBV5-6 combines with J gene TRBJ1-2, with a weak D call TRBD1 (6 bases). The CDR3 runs to 15 residues. Looked up from germline, CDR1 is SGHDT and CDR2 is YYEEEE. The V and J ends lost 3 bases and 4 bases respectively, with 16 bases between them. The CDR3 sequence is CASSWNRRGAYGYTF. CDR3 in DNA: TGTGCCAGCAGCTGGAATCGACGGGGGGCCTATGGCTACACCTTC.

CDR3 region: CASSVATGDRGNSNQPQHF. DNA of the CDR3: TGTGCCAGCAGCGTAGCTACGGGGGACAGGGGGAATAGCAATCAGCCCCAGCATTTT. The genes are TRBV9 and TRBJ1-5; 11 bases agree with TRBD1. CDR1 and CDR2 (germline): SGDLS, YYNGEE. V shed 0 bases and J 0 bases; nucleotides not matched to a gene: 8. CDR3 length equals 19 residues.

The chain has TRBV28 and TRBJ1-2, with D unresolved. The CDR3 runs 15 residues. Trimming removed 2 bases from V and 4 bases from J, with 14 bases in between. Germline V gene lookup returns CDR1 MDHEN and CDR2 SYDVKM. Written as DNA, the CDR3 is TGTGCCAGCAGTTTAGCACAAGCCGGACTCTATGGCTACACCTTC. Protein sequence: CASSLAQAGLYGYTF.

The gene calls are TRBV5-4 and TRBJ1-1; 7 bases line up with TRBD1. This CDR3 is 15 amino acids long. Germline lookup yields CDR1 SGHNT and CDR2 YYREEE (reference sequence). After removal of 0 bases from V and 0 bases from J, the junction contained 2 bases not matched to a gene. The chain's CDR3 is CASSLGGTVNTEAFF. The DNA for the CDR3 is TGTGCCAGCAGCTTGGGAGGGACAGTGAACACTGAAGCTTTCTTT.